This entry lists 26 T cell receptor beta chains sequenced from one sample in a study of blood T cell repertoires in COVID-19. Method: immunoSEQ multiplex PCR; TCRdb's copy keeps in-frame clones and lacks some. The top ten clones hold 3.9% of a sample with tens of thousands of clones, roughly 70% of them seen once. The source material was peripheral blood. These receptors all stem from a man aged 70-80 years with COVID-19, enrolled during active disease.

This clone was seen a few times. This chain joins TRBV5-1 and TRBJ2-1, with 9 bases identical to TRBD2. The V segment lost 0 bases and the J segment 2 bases; nucleotides outside the gene matches: 9. The germline CDR1 and CDR2 sequences are SGHRS and YFSETQ. CDR3 length equals 18 residues. CDR3: CASSLGGSGSGPYNEQFF. The CDR3 nucleotides are TGCGCCAGCAGCTTGGGCGGTAGCGGGAGTGGCCCCTACAATGAGCAGTTCTTC.

The chain has TRBV24-1 and TRBJ2-3, with D uncertain. The CDR3 runs 11 residues. Germline V gives CDR1 KGHDR, CDR2 SFDVKD. V lost 3 bases, J lost 7 bases, and 4 bases lay in between. The CDR3 sequence: CATSDGYTQYF. In DNA, the CDR3 is TGTGCCACCAGTGATGGCTATACGCAGTATTTT.

With respect to this clone: The sample holds other DNA sequences that translate to the same CDR3. The chain carries TRBV7-2 and TRBJ1-2; D perhaps matches TRBD1 (6 bases). The CDR3 contains 14 residues. V lost 2 bases, J lost 4 bases, and 11 bases lay in between. Germline-derived CDR1 and CDR2 are SGHTA and FQGNSA. CDR3 DNA sequence: TGTGCCAGCAGCTTAATTCAGGGGACCTATGGCTACACCTTC. This codes for CASSLIQGTYGYTF.

The rearrangement links TRBV28 to TRBJ1-3; the match to TRBD1 covers 7 bases. Looked up from germline, CDR1 is MDHEN and CDR2 is SYDVKM. This CDR3 is built from 16 residues. Trimming cost V 5 bases and J 2 bases; bases outside gene matches: 9. CDR3 in DNA: TGTGCCAGCAGTCTACTACAGGGGCTGACTGGAAACACCATATATTTT. This codes for CASSLLQGLTGNTIYF.

In its sample, this clone was seen once. V is TRBV5-1 and J is TRBJ2-5, with D possibly matching TRBD2 (5 bases). Germline values: CDR1 SGHRS, CDR2 YFSETQ. Trimming pared 0 bases from V and 3 bases from J, leaving 9 bases between. The CDR3 runs 14 residues. The CDR3 nucleotides are TGCGCCAGCAGCTTGGCGTCAGCGGAAGAGACCCAGTACTTC. Its translation is CASSLASAEETQYF.

This clone was picked up a small number of times. The V gene is TRBV7-9, the J gene TRBJ1-1; D unresolved. This CDR3 is built from 11 residues. The V gene's germline CDR1 is SEHNR and CDR2 FQNEAQ (reference sequence). V lost 3 bases, J lost 6 bases, and 5 bases lay in between. For the CDR3, the DNA is TGTGCCAGCAGCTTCGGGGCTGAAGCTTTCTTT. Its translation is CASSFGAEAFF.

The chain has TRBV28 and TRBJ2-7; TRBD2 aligns across 7 bases. The CDR3 is made up of 14 amino acids. V lost 8 bases to trimming and J lost 2 bases; unmatched junction nucleotides: 9. Germline V gene data show CDR1 as MDHEN and CDR2 as SYDVKM. The CDR3 DNA is TGTGCCAGCTCGATAGTGGGAGGGACCTACGAGCAGTACTTC. Amino acids: CASSIVGGTYEQYF.

The rearrangement joins TRBV21-1 to TRBJ2-1; the table assigns TRBD2, which was not confirmed against the DNA. TRBV21-1 is given as a pseudogene. The CDR3 has 17 residues. CDR3 sequence reads: CASSKYERETPYNEQFF. The DNA for the CDR3 is TGTGCCAGCAGCAAATACGAGCGGGAGACCCCCTACAATGAGCAGTTCTTC.

This rearrangement joins TRBV18 to TRBJ2-7; 9 bases are a match to TRBD1. This CDR3 has 16 residues. The junction had 8 bases not matched to a gene; V was cut back by 3 bases and J by 2 bases. Looked up from germline, CDR1 is KGHSH and CDR2 is LQKENI. CDR3 amino acids: CASSPLDRGSAYEQYF. CDR3 in DNA: TGTGCCAGCTCACCCCTTGACAGGGGGTCTGCCTACGAGCAGTACTTC.

V and J are TRBV4-1 and TRBJ1-2, with 8 bases aligning to TRBD1. CDR3 length equals 17 residues. Per germline, CDR1 MGHRA and CDR2 YSYEKL. V shed 1 base and J 2 bases; nucleotides not matched to a gene: 9. The CDR3 spells CASSQASGQGQNYGYTF. The CDR3 DNA sequence: TGCGCCAGCAGCCAAGCGTCCGGACAGGGACAGAACTATGGCTACACCTTC.

The chain carries TRBV5-3 and TRBJ1-5; D unresolved. TRBV5-3 is marked as an open reading frame, function uncertain. The V end was cut by 10 bases, the J end by 6 bases, with 14 bases between. The CDR3 is made up of 12 amino acids. The CDR3 reads CAHFPRGQPQHF. DNA for the CDR3: TGTGCCCATTTCCCGCGGGGTCAGCCCCAGCATTTT.

The chain employs TRBV6-2 or TRBV6-3 and TRBJ2-1; 7 nucleotides match TRBD1. The CDR3 totals 14 residues. V dropped 6 bases and J dropped 1; count of bases not matched to a gene: 3. Germline V gene data show CDR1 as MNHEY and CDR2 as SVGEGT. This CDR3 is CASSNRGSYNEQFF. The CDR3 region has the DNA TGTGCCAGCAGCAACAGGGGATCCTACAATGAGCAGTTCTTC.

The chain carries TRBV28 and TRBJ2-7; 10 bases align to TRBD2. The germline gives CDR1 MDHEN, CDR2 SYDVKM. After removal of 4 bases from V and 8 bases from J, the junction contained 8 bases not matched to a gene. The CDR3 extends over 14 amino acids. The CDR3 DNA reads TGTGCCAGCAGTTCCCCTAGCGGGAGCTGGAAGCAGTACTTC. It codes for CASSSPSGSWKQYF.

The chain uses TRBV5-4 and TRBJ2-1, with 12 bases matching TRBD2. Germline CDR1 SGHNT, CDR2 YYREEE (reference sequence). V dropped 4 bases and J dropped 7; count of bases not matched to a gene: 9. This CDR3 region has 16 residues. The CDR3 DNA reads TGTGCCAGCAGCCTACCTAGCGGGAGGGCGGAAAATGAGCAGTTCTTC. It translates to CASSLPSGRAENEQFF.

This clone occurred once. The rearrangement links TRBV4-2 to TRBJ1-4; D may be TRBD1 (5 bases). V gave up 0 bases and J gave up 5 bases, with 10 bases separating them. The CDR3 contains 15 residues. Germline V CDR1 and CDR2: LGHNA, YNFKEQ. CDR3 amino acids: CASSQDRQQNEKLFF. The CDR3 DNA is TGTGCCAGCAGCCAAGATCGACAGCAGAATGAAAAACTGTTTTTT.

This clone was counted between two and nine times. DNA for the CDR3: TGTGCCAGCAGTTCGGCCCCCGGGGGTGACGCTGAAAAACTGTTTTTT. Protein product: CASSSAPGGDAEKLFF. The chain joins TRBV27 to TRBJ1-4, with TRBD1 as a possible D gene (5 bases). V was pared by 4 bases and J by 7 bases, with 19 bases between. The CDR3 extends over 16 amino acids. Germline values: CDR1 MNHEY, CDR2 SMNVEV (reference sequence).

This clone was seen a few times. The rearrangement joins TRBV6-4 to TRBJ2-7; possibly TRBD1 for D (6 bases). The V gene's germline CDR1 is MRHNA and CDR2 SNTAGT. Trimming cost V 3 bases and J 0 bases, with 12 bases left between them. The CDR3 runs to 15 residues. CDR3 in amino acids: CASSELAGASYEQYF. The CDR3 DNA is TGTGCCAGCAGTGAGTTAGCAGGGGCCTCCTACGAGCAGTACTTC.

The chain recombines TRBV6-5 with TRBJ1-2; the D gene is possibly TRBD1 (5 bases). This CDR3 has 12 amino acids. V shed 4 bases and J shed 6 bases, with 9 bases lying between them. Germline V gives CDR1 MNHEY, CDR2 SVGAGI. The CDR3 DNA follows: TGTGCCAGCAGTTTTTCGGGGGATGGCTACACCTTC. It encodes CASSFSGDGYTF.

A few counts support this clone. V gene TRBV28 combines with J gene TRBJ2-3, with D perhaps TRBD2 (6 bases). Germline-derived CDR1 and CDR2 are MDHEN and SYDVKM. Trimming removed 7 bases from V and 3 bases from J, with 17 bases in between. The CDR3 runs 15 residues. DNA for the CDR3: TGTGCCAGCACCCGGGCCATTAGCGGAACAGATACGCAGTATTTT. Its protein is CASTRAISGTDTQYF.

The chain couples TRBV2 to TRBJ1-1; 9 bases fit TRBD1. The germline CDR1 and CDR2 sequences are SNHLY and FYNNEI. V was pared by 6 bases and J by 4 bases, with 6 bases of the junction left unmatched. The CDR3 is made up of 14 amino acids. CDR3 loop: CASRQGARGTEAFF. CDR3 DNA sequence: TGTGCCAGCAGACAGGGGGCGCGCGGCACTGAAGCTTTCTTT.

V usage is TRBV10-2 and J usage is TRBJ1-5; no clear D. This CDR3 has 15 residues. Trimming cost V 6 bases and J 2 bases, with 14 bases left between them. Looked up from germline, CDR1 is WSHSY and CDR2 is SAAADI. Here the CDR3 DNA reads TGCGCCAGCAGCCCAACTTTGGGCGGCAATCAGCCCCAGCATTTT. Its translation: CASSPTLGGNQPQHF.

The CDR3 loop reads CASTPGEANTGELFF. In DNA form, the CDR3 reads TGCGCCAGCACCCCCGGGGAAGCGAACACCGGGGAGCTGTTTTTT. The V call is TRBV5-1, the J call TRBJ2-2; a weak D match, TRBD2 (5 bases). Trimming took 6 bases from V and 0 from J, leaving 12 bases between them. CDR1 is SGHRS and CDR2 is YFSETQ in the germline V gene. CDR3 length: 15 residues.

V usage is TRBV6-5 and J usage is TRBJ2-2; the D is unclear. V gave up 6 bases and J gave up 7 bases, with 15 bases separating them. Per germline, CDR1 MNHEY and CDR2 SVGAGI. The CDR3 is 14 amino acids. The CDR3 protein is CASSSLGTVGELFF. CDR3 sequence (DNA): TGTGCCAGCAGCTCCCTAGGTACGGTCGGGGAGCTGTTTTTT.

This clone was detected once. The V and J genes are TRBV20-1 and TRBJ1-1; 7 bases align to TRBD1. The CDR3 loop spans 13 amino acids. Germline V gene lookup returns CDR1 DFQATT and CDR2 SNEGSKA (reference sequence). Trimming removed 3 bases from V and 5 bases from J; junction bases left unmatched: 6. CDR3 coding DNA: TGCAGTGCTAGTAGACAGGGAGGAACTGAAGCTTTCTTT. This codes for CSASRQGGTEAFF.

The V call is TRBV7-2, the J call TRBJ1-1, with 9 bases that match TRBD1. Germline V lookup: CDR1 SGHTA, CDR2 FQGNSA. The CDR3 runs to 15 residues. Trimming removed 5 bases from V and 1 base from J; junction bases left unmatched: 5. The CDR3 here is CASSARTGENTEAFF. DNA for the CDR3: TGTGCCAGCAGCGCCCGGACAGGGGAGAACACTGAAGCTTTCTTT.

The table lists this clone with a count of one. V usage is TRBV24-1 and J usage is TRBJ2-7; TRBD2 might be the D (7 bases). The CDR3 is made up of 18 amino acids. Germline-derived CDR1 and CDR2 are KGHDR and SFDVKD. Deletions cut 7 bases from V and 0 bases from J, with 24 bases between. CDR3 region: CATRELEGGRECSYEQYF. The CDR3 DNA reads as TGTGCCACCAGGGAACTAGAGGGGGGGAGAGAATGCTCCTACGAGCAGTACTTC.